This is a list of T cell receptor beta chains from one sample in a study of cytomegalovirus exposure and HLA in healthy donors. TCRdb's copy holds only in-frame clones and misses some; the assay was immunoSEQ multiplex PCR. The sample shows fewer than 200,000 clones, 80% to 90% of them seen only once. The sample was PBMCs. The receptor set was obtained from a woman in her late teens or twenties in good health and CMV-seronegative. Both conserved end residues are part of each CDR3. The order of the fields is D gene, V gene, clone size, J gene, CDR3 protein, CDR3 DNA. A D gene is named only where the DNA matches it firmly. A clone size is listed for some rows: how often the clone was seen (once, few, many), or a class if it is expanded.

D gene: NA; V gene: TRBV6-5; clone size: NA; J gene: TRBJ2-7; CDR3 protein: CASTRGRPAYEQYF; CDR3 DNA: TGTGCCAGCACCAGAGGCAGACCTGCCTACGAGCAGTACTTC
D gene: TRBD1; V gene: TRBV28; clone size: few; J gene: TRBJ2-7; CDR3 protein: CASRGSDRKPYEQYF; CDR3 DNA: TGTGCCAGCAGAGGCTCGGACAGGAAGCCCTACGAGCAGTACTTC
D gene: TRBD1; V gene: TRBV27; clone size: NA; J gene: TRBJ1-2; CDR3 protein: CASSLRATGVNYGYTF; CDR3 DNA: TGTGCCAGCAGTTTGCGGGCTACAGGGGTCAACTATGGCTACACCTTC
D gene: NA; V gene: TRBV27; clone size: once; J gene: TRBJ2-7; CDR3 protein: CASRSTGEQYF; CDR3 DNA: TGTGCCAGCAGGAGTACAGGAGAGCAGTACTTC
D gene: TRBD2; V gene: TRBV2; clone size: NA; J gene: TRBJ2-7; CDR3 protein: CASSQSGRVDEQYF; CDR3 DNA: TGTGCCAGCAGCCAAAGCGGGAGGGTCGACGAGCAGTACTTC
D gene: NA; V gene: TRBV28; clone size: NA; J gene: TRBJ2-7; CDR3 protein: CATYYQGLGEQYF; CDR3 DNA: TGTGCCACCTATTACCAGGGCCTCGGCGAGCAGTACTTC
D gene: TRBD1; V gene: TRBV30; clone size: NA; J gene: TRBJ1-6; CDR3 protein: CAWTGGRDNSPLHF; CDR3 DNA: TGTGCCTGGACAGGGGGCCGGGATAATTCACCCCTCCACTTT
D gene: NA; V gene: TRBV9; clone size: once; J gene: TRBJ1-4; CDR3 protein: CASSAQQQGSREKLFF; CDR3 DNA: TGTGCCAGCAGCGCCCAACAGCAGGGAAGTCGAGAAAAACTGTTTTTT
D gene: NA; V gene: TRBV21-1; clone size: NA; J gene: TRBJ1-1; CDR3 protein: CASSKSGTLGMNTEAFF; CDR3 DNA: TGTGCCAGCAGCAAATCCGGGACACTCGGCATGAACACTGAAGCTTTCTTT
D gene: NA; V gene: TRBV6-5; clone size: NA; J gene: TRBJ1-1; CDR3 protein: CASSYSIRGLNTEAFF; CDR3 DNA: TGTGCCAGCAGTTACTCGATAAGGGGTCTGAACACTGAAGCTTTCTTT
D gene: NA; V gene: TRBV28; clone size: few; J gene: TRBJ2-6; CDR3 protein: CASSSQRSSGANVLTF; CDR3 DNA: TGTGCCAGCAGTTCCCAGCGGAGCTCTGGGGCCAACGTCCTGACTTTC
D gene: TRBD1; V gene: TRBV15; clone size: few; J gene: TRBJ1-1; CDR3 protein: CATSSVTGVSEAFF; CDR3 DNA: TGTGCCACCAGCAGTGTGACAGGGGTGTCTGAAGCTTTCTTT
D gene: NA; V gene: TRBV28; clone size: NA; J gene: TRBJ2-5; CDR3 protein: CASNVNGRGAGETQYF; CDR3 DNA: TGTGCCAGCAACGTAAACGGGAGAGGGGCGGGGGAGACCCAGTACTTC
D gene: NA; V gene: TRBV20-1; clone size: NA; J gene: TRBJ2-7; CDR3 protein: CSAPQGNEQYF; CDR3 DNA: TGCAGTGCCCCCCAGGGAAACGAGCAGTACTTC
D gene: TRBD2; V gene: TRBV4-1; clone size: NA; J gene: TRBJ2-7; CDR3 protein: CASSQGLPGGVAYEQYF; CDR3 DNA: TGCGCCAGCAGCCAAGGACTGCCCGGGGGGGTAGCCTACGAGCAGTACTTC
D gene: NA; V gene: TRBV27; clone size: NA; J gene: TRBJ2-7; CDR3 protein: CASSFIRGEQYF; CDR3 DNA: TGTGCCAGCAGTTTCATCAGGGGCGAGCAGTACTTC
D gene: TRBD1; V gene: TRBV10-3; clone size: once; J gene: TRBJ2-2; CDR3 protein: CAIRENRGTGELFF; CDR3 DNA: TGTGCCATCAGGGAAAACAGGGGGACCGGGGAGCTGTTTTTT
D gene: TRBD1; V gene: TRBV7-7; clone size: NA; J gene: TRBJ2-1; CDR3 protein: CASSMTGLNEQFF; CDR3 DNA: TGTGCTAGCAGCATGACAGGGCTGAATGAGCAGTTCTTC
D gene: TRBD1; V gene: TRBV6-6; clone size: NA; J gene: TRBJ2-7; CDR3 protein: CASSYTWTGSSYEQYF; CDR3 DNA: TGTGCCAGCAGTTACACCTGGACAGGGAGCTCCTACGAGCAGTACTTC
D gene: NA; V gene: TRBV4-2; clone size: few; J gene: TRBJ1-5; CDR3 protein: CASSQGTGTPNQPQHF; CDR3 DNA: TGTGCCAGCAGCCAGGGAACCGGGACTCCCAATCAGCCCCAGCATTTT
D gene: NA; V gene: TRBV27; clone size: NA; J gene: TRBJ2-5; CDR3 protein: CASSLIFGETQYF; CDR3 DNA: TGTGCCAGCAGTTTGATTTTCGGAGAGACCCAGTACTTC
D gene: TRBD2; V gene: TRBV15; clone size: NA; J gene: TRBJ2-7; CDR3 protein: CATSRGGVAGGSYEQYF; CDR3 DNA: TGTGCCACCAGCAGAGGGGGGGTCGCGGGAGGTTCCTACGAGCAGTACTTC
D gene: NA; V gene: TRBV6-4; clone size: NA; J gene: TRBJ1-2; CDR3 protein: CASSDYPGFRYGYTF; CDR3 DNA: TGTGCCAGCAGTGACTATCCAGGGTTTCGGTATGGCTACACCTTC
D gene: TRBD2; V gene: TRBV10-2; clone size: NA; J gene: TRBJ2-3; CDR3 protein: CASSLAGSTDTQYF; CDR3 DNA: TGCGCCAGCTCTCTAGCGGGAAGCACAGATACGCAGTATTTT
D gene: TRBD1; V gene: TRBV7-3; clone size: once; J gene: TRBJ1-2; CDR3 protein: CASSLGPLGTGSGDYGYTF; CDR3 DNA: TGTGCCAGCAGCTTAGGGCCCCTCGGGACAGGGAGCGGTGACTATGGCTACACCTTC
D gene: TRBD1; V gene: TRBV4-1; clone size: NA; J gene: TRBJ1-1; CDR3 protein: CASSSNRDSINTEAFF; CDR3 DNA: TGCGCCAGCAGCAGTAACAGGGACAGCATTAACACTGAAGCTTTCTTT
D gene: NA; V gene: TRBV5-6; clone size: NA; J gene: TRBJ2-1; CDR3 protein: CASSRKVGLNNEQFF; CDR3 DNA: TGTGCCAGCAGCCGAAAGGTGGGCCTTAACAATGAGCAGTTCTTC
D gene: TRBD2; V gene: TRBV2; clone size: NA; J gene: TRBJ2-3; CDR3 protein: CASSGGLRTDTQYF; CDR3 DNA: TGTGCCAGCAGTGGGGGACTACGCACAGATACGCAGTATTTT
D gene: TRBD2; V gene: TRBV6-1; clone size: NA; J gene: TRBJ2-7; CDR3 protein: CASSEVTSGSNEQYF; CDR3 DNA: TGTGCCAGCAGTGAAGTCACTAGCGGGAGTAACGAGCAGTACTTC
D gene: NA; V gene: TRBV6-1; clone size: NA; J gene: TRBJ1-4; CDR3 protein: CASSEVGGTPEKLFF; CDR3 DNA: TGTGCCAGCAGTGAAGTTGGGGGGACCCCCGAGAAACTGTTTTTT
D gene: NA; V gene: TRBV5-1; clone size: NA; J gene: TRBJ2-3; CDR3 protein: CASSLGTASGTDTQYF; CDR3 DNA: TGCGCCAGCAGCTTGGGTACGGCTAGCGGCACAGATACGCAGTATTTT
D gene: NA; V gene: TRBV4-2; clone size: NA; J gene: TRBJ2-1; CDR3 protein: CASSQGTSSTNEQFF; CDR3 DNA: TGTGCCAGCAGCCAAGGGACAAGTTCAACCAATGAGCAGTTCTTC
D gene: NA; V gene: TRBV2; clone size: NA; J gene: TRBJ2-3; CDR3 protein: CASSEVGSGDTQYF; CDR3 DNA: TGTGCCAGCAGTGAAGTTGGGTCGGGAGATACGCAGTATTTT
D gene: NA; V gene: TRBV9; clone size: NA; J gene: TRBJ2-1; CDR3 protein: CASSVLQGSRDEQFF; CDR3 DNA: TGTGCCAGCAGCGTACTCCAGGGGTCGAGGGATGAGCAGTTCTTC
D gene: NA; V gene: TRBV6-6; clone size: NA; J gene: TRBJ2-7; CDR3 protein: CASSYWASYEQYF; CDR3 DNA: TGTGCCAGCAGTTACTGGGCCTCCTACGAGCAGTACTTC
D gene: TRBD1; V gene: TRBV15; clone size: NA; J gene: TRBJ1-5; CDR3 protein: CATSRAGGGQPQHF; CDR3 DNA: TGTGCCACCAGTCGAGCAGGGGGCGGGCAGCCCCAGCATTTT
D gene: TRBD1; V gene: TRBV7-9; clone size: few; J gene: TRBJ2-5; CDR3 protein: CASSLGTGGPQETQYF; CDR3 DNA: TGTGCCAGCAGCCTGGGGACAGGGGGTCCCCAAGAGACCCAGTACTTC
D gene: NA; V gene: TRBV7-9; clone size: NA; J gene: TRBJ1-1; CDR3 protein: CASSLAIQGGTEAFF; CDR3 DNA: TGTGCCAGCAGCTTAGCGATCCAGGGTGGCACTGAAGCTTTCTTT
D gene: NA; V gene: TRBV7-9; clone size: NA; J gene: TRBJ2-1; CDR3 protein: CSSSLARESTEQFF; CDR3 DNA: TGTTCCAGCAGCTTAGCACGGGAGAGTACTGAGCAGTTCTTC
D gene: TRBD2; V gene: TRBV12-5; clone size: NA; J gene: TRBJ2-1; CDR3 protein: CASGLVLGLAGSYEQFF; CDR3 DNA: TGTGCTAGTGGTTTGGTACTGGGACTAGCGGGGTCCTATGAGCAGTTCTTC
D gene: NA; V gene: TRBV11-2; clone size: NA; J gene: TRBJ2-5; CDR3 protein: CASSLDPGSQETQYF; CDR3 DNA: TGTGCCAGCAGCTTAGATCCGGGATCTCAAGAGACCCAGTACTTC